The clone carrying this TCR beta chain was counted ten times or more. Its matching antigen is unknown. This specimen belongs to a study of T-cell reconstitution after alpha-beta-depleted transplantation in children. Study conclusions and caveats: In some patients, recipient T cells and intrathymic progenitors surviving conditioning explained high day-60 diversity. T-cell numbers and diversity one year post-transplant derived largely from freshly generated T cells. About two months after transplant, alpha-beta T cells reportedly came from several hundred expanded graft clones.

Germline V gives CDR1 SGHDT, CDR2 YYEEEE. The CDR3 runs to 14 residues. Trimming stripped 6 bases from V and 6 bases from J, with 18 bases between. TCRbeta library preparation incorporated unique molecular identifiers. TCRdb re-derived calls from the PCR reads in MiXCR, one entry per CDR3 protein. The sample has roughly 2,900 distinct CDR3 sequences, about 10% seen once. The rearrangement links TRBV5-6 to TRBJ1-1; D uncertain. The source of this sequence is a patient younger than 10 who had a stem cell transplant for inherited bone marrow failure, so the T cells may come from the graft donor. The sample here was PBMCs, mostly from graft donor cells, taken 360 days after TCRalphabeta/CD19-depleted stem cell transplant. The CDR3 DNA reads as TGTGCCAGCATTCCGGGCCTCGGGGTCGCTGAAGCTTTCTTT. Its translation: CASIPGLGVAEAFF.